These 9 T cell receptor beta chains came from one sample sequenced in a study of T cells in Graves' hyperthyroidism and ophthalmopathy. The TCR beta CDR3 regions underwent amplification using RNA transcripts as the source. When the TCR CDR3 underwent first-round RT-PCR, the HTBI primer set was used. From the multiplex PCR reads, TCRdb called clonotypes with MiXCR, one entry per CDR3 protein. This sample has 300,000 to 350,000 distinct CDR3 sequences, with around a sixth found just once. The sample consisted of blood. These receptors were obtained from a woman aged 45-60 years with Graves' hyperthyroidism.

The sample holds many counts of this clonotype. The rearrangement links TRBV5-5 to TRBJ1-2, with 8 bases aligning to TRBD1. V lost 0 bases and J lost 7; bases outside the gene matches: 5. From germline, CDR1 is SGHKS and CDR2 YYEKEE (reference sequence). This CDR3 has 14 amino acids. The CDR3 sequence is CASSLGQGSSGYTF. The DNA for the CDR3 is TGTGCCAGCAGCTTGGGACAGGGGAGTTCTGGCTACACCTTC.

V gene TRBV7-2 combines with J gene TRBJ2-4, with 7 bases lining up with TRBD2. Losses at the gene ends were 5 bases for V and 0 bases for J; bases not matched to a gene: 13. The CDR3 has 18 residues. From germline, CDR1 is SGHTA and CDR2 FQGNSA. Here the CDR3 DNA reads TGTGCCAGCAGCGAATCACCGGGACTAACTCAAGCCAAAAACATTCAGTACTTC. It codes for CASSESPGLTQAKNIQYF.

In its sample, this clonotype was seen a few times. The chain carries TRBV6-5 and TRBJ2-6, with D unresolved. Looked up from germline, CDR1 is MNHEY and CDR2 is SVGAGI. Trimming stripped 0 bases from V and 2 bases from J, with 8 bases between. The CDR3 sequence is 16 residues long. CDR3 residues: CASSYSVGPGANVLTF. CDR3 coding DNA: TGTGCCAGCAGTTACTCGGTGGGCCCTGGGGCCAACGTCCTGACTTTC.

A single count supports this clonotype. The chain uses TRBV30 and TRBJ1-1; tentative D call: TRBD1 (6 bases). Germline CDR1 GTSNPN, CDR2 SVGIG (reference sequence). The CDR3 length is 15 residues. V was trimmed by 0 bases and J by 1 base, leaving 12 bases between them. CDR3 loop: CAWSVRGASNTEAFF. CDR3 coding DNA: TGTGCCTGGAGTGTACGGGGGGCCTCGAACACTGAAGCTTTCTTT.

Only a few counts were recorded for this clonotype. The chain links TRBV5-1 to TRBJ2-5, with 7 positions matching TRBD2. The CDR3 is 16 residues long. V gave up 0 bases and J gave up 4 bases; unmatched junction bases: 9. Germline V lookup: CDR1 SGHRS, CDR2 YFSETQ. CDR3 DNA sequence: TGCGCCAGCAGCTTGGACGTGGCGGGAGAGGGAGAGACCCAGTACTTC. This codes for CASSLDVAGEGETQYF.

The rearrangement joins TRBV7-8 to TRBJ2-5, with 8 bases that match TRBD1. Germline V gene sequence: CDR1 SGHVS, CDR2 FQNEAQ. The CDR3 extends over 13 amino acids. Trimming cost V 5 bases and J 3 bases; bases outside gene matches: 2. CDR3 amino acids: CASSQDREETQYF. In nucleotides, the CDR3 is TGTGCCAGCAGCCAGGACAGGGAAGAGACCCAGTACTTC.

The chain uses TRBV18 and TRBJ2-7; possible D gene TRBD1, 5 bases. V lost 5 bases and J 5 bases, leaving 10 bases between the germline ends. The CDR3 sequence is 12 residues long. In germline, CDR1 is KGHSH, CDR2 LQKENI. CDR3 in amino acids: CASSSQGDEQYF. CDR3 nucleotide sequence: TGTGCCAGCTCATCCCAGGGCGACGAGCAGTACTTC. Complete variable domain (other parts from reference TRBV18 and TRBJ2-7): NAGVMQNPRHLVRRRGQEARLRCSPMKGHSHVYWYRQLPEEGLKFMVYLQKENIIDESGMPKERFSAEFPKEGPSILRIQQVVRGDSAAYFCASSSQGDEQYFGPGTRLTVT.

The rearrangement joins TRBV20-1 to TRBJ2-7; a weak D match, TRBD1 (6 bases). V was cut by 3 bases and J by 7 bases, with 19 bases left in between. The germline V gene has CDR1 DFQATT and CDR2 SNEGSKA (reference sequence). The CDR3 spans 14 residues. As DNA, the CDR3 is TGCAGTGCTAGTCCCGGGACAACCCCATGGGAGCAGTACTTC. It encodes CSASPGTTPWEQYF.

This clonotype was seen only a few times. This chain joins TRBV27 and TRBJ1-4; D gene uncertain. This CDR3 region has 13 residues. CDR1 and CDR2 from the germline V gene are MNHEY and SMNVEV (reference sequence). V shed 8 bases and J shed 8 bases, with 15 bases lying between them. This CDR3 is CASYARLGEKLFF. CDR3 sequence (DNA): TGTGCCAGCTACGCTAGGTTGGGGGAAAAACTGTTTTTT.